Below, 6 T cell receptor beta chains from the same sample are listed, as sequenced in a study of follicular helper T cells after annual influenza vaccination. Assay: immunoSEQ multiplex PCR; the TCRdb copy retains only in-frame clones and omits some. The sample includes 1,400 to 1,500 clones, about 80% of them seen just once. The time point is: 2015-2016 season, 7 days after influenza vaccination. The source material was CXCR5+ CD38+ circulating T follicular helper cells from blood, sampled 7 days after influenza vaccination. Subset described: circulating Tfh, non-naive CD4+CXCR5+PD-1+ (ICOS+CD38+ or ICOS-CD38-). These receptors came from an adult who received the influenza vaccine.

The V gene is TRBV5-7, the J gene TRBJ2-7, with D possibly TRBD1 on 6 matching bases. TRBV5-7 is annotated as an ORF whose role is uncertain. The V gene lost 0 bases and the J gene lost 2 bases, with 9 bases spanning the gap. The CDR3 covers 14 residues. The CDR3 bases are TGTGCCAGCAGCTTGGGGGACACCGCCTACGAGCAGTACTTC. Translation gives CASSLGDTAYEQYF.

In the case of this clone: The sample contains more than one DNA sequence encoding this CDR3. This chain joins TRBV6-6 and TRBJ1-1; D might be TRBD1 (5 bases). Germline CDR1 is MNHNY and CDR2 is SVGAGI (reference sequence). Trimming took 6 bases from V and 7 from J, leaving 12 bases between them. This CDR3 is built from 12 residues. Here the CDR3 reads CASRPPRVEAFF. CDR3 DNA: TGTGCCAGCAGACCTCCCAGGGTTGAAGCTTTCTTT.

The CDR3 DNA follows: TGCGCCAGCAGCCAGTTAGGCAGGTACAATGAGCAGTTCTTC. Residues: CASSQLGRYNEQFF. This chain joins TRBV4-1 and TRBJ2-1; D call uncertain. Trimming removed 3 bases from V and 4 bases from J, with 10 bases in between. The length of the CDR3 is 14 residues. Germline assignment: CDR1 MGHRA and CDR2 YSYEKL.

The V call is TRBV5-1, the J call TRBJ2-7; tentatively, D is TRBD2 (5 bases). V lost 1 base to trimming and J lost 0 bases, with 8 bases between them. Germline CDR1 reads SGHRS; CDR2 reads YFSETQ. The CDR3 has 14 residues. The CDR3 DNA reads as TGCGCCAGCAGCTTGACGGGAATCTCCTACGAGCAGTACTTC. Translating it yields CASSLTGISYEQYF.

The chain is built from TRBV7-9 and TRBJ1-2, with D perhaps TRBD1 (5 bases). The germline gives CDR1 SEHNR, CDR2 FQNEAQ (reference sequence). Trimming cost V 5 bases and J 8 bases, with 27 bases left between them. The CDR3 runs to 17 residues. The CDR3 loop is CASSPPAGTPSATGYTF. The CDR3, as DNA: TGTGCCAGCAGCCCTCCTGCGGGGACCCCGTCTGCGACGGGCTACACCTTC.

Only a few counts were recorded for this clone. The chain combines TRBV19 with TRBJ2-7; 8 bases agree with TRBD1. V gave up 8 bases and J gave up 4 bases; unmatched junction bases: 4. This CDR3 comprises 12 residues. Germline lookup yields CDR1 LNHDA and CDR2 SQIVND (reference sequence). The CDR3 here is CASGQGSYEQYF. The CDR3 DNA reads TGTGCCAGTGGACAGGGCTCTTACGAGCAGTACTTC.